This T cell receptor (beta chain) was captured in a study of human T cells and chemical hapten exposure. MiXCR, applied by TCRdb to the RACE reads, yields one record per CDR3 protein. The repertoire has around 50,000 distinct CDR3 sequences, 9.3% of them found once; the top ten carry about 14%. Noted time point: patch test 1, 2 weeks after DPC sensitization. Indicated treatment: therapeutic diphenylcyclopropenone sensitization with weekly scalp DPC. The CDR3 spans 15 residues. The germline V and J ends were trimmed by 3 bases and 3 bases, with 14 bases remaining between them. Germline V lookup: CDR1 DFQATT, CDR2 SNEGSKA (reference sequence).

V is TRBV20-1 and J is TRBJ1-4; D is perhaps TRBD1 (5 bases). The sequence derives from a woman in her thirties or forties with alopecia areata. Some clones in this sample may be carry-over from other donors' samples. This specimen consisted of whole blood, obtained in connection with sensitization to the hapten diphenylcyclopropenone (DPC). The CDR3 DNA reads as TGCAGTGCTAGTGGGGGGAACCCCCCTAATGAAAAACTGTTTTTT. This translates into CSASGGNPPNEKLFF.